This TCR beta chain comes out of a study of cytomegalovirus exposure and HLA in healthy donors. The CDR3 length is 15 residues. Per germline, CDR1 SNHLY and CDR2 FYNNEI. Germline trimming cut 7 bases from V and 7 bases from J; bases unmatched to any gene: 12. Use of 60 Vbeta and 13 Jbeta primers characterized the PCR. Using immunoSEQ multiplex PCR, the repertoire was profiled, and TCRdb retains in-frame clones only, with some absent. Its table records around 34,000 clones. V and J are TRBV2 and TRBJ2-1; 8 bases map to TRBD1. The specimen sequenced was PBMCs. This TCR came from a middle-aged woman in good health and CMV-seropositive. The CDR3 bases are TGTGCCAGCAACCACCCCCGGGACAGGACTAATGAGCAGTTCTTC. It encodes CASNHPRDRTNEQFF.